This T cell receptor beta chain is from a study of Tregs in tolerant kidney transplant recipients. Comments on this clone: Its cognate antigen is unknown.

Notes on the study in general: Tolerant patients' donor-specific Tregs expanded beyond overall Tregs, suggesting antigen-driven growth.

Recipients received nonmyeloablative bone marrow transplants from related graft donors, with transient mixed chimerism. Repertoires were generated with immunoSEQ multiplex PCR, while TCRdb's copy carries only in-frame clones and drops some. The data show about 50,000 clones, about nine tenths seen once. This material consisted of CD8+ T cells from blood (PBMCs), taken 12 months after the transplant. This TCR was sampled from a human patient who received a combined kidney and bone marrow transplant. Certain T cells may be donor cells from the graft.

The CDR3, as DNA: TGTGCCAGCAGCAAAGCCCCCGGGACAGGGATGGAAGAGACCCAGTACTTC. It yields the protein CASSKAPGTGMEETQYF. V and J are TRBV21-1 and TRBJ2-5; the listed D gene, TRBD1, was not tested against the DNA. TRBV21-1 represents a pseudogene. The CDR3 has 17 residues.